The table lists the clone carrying this T cell receptor beta chain with many counts. From the RT-PCR reads, TCRdb called clonotypes with MiXCR, one entry per CDR3 protein. The sample has about 31,000 distinct CDR3 sequences, 6.8% seen once. The data were taken from a study of patients and donors after allogeneic stem cell transplantation. Trimming left V 4 bases short and J 6 bases short, with 9 bases between. Germline assignment: CDR1 LNHDA and CDR2 SQIVND (reference sequence). This CDR3 comprises 12 residues. This clonotype was sampled from a human donor who was either an allogeneic HSCT recipient or a stem cell or donor lymphocyte infusion donor (not recorded which). It is not recorded whose cells these are; they may come from a transplant donor. Sequenced input: blood, either unsorted or a sorted T cell fraction (not recorded which). This chain connects TRBV19 to TRBJ1-2; D not certain. The CDR3 loop is CASSNSRHGYTF. The DNA of the CDR3 is TGTGCCAGTAGTAACAGTCGGCATGGCTACACCTTC. The full variable domain, rest sourced from reference TRBV19 and TRBJ1-2, is DGGITQSPKYLFRKEGQNVTLSCEQNLNHDAMYWYRQDPGQGLRLIYYSQIVNDFQKGDIAEGYSVSREKKESFPLTVTSAQKNPTAFYLCASSNSRHGYTFGSGTRLTVV.